The rows below give T cell receptor beta chains drawn from one sample of a study of blood T cells in healthy people across ages. TCRdb processed the 5' RACE reads anew with MiXCR; each CDR3 protein has one entry. Among over 1,300,000 distinct CDR3 sequences listed, around 55% were seen once. The sample was blood. These receptors all come from a man aged 18 to 29 in good health. Both conserved end residues are part of each CDR3. A D gene is named only where the DNA matches it firmly. Clone size is not always given. Where it is, it says once, few, many or a class for expanded clones.

clone_size	d_call	v_call	j_call	cdr3_nt	cdr3_aa
-	-	TRBV15	TRBJ2-7	TGTGCCACCAGCTCTGGACCCCAGAGCTCCTACGAGCAGTACTTC	CATSSGPQSSYEQYF
few	-	TRBV11-2	TRBJ1-2	TGTGCCAGCAGCCGATTACCGGGGCAGAGCTATGGCTACACCTTC	CASSRLPGQSYGYTF
-	-	TRBV7-2	TRBJ1-4	TGTGCCAGCAGCTTAGAGTCTGGGACTAATGAAAAACTGTTTTTT	CASSLESGTNEKLFF
few	-	TRBV29-1	TRBJ1-2	TGCAGCGTTGAATCGGTCAGGGACAACTATGGCTACACCTTC	CSVESVRDNYGYTF
few	-	TRBV4-1	TRBJ2-7	TGCGCCAGCAGCCCCGGCCAGGGAATGTCCTACGAGCAGTACTTC	CASSPGQGMSYEQYF
-	-	TRBV20-1	TRBJ2-4	TGCAGTGCTAGACCGACAGAGGAGGATTACGAGCGGCAGTACTTC	CSARPTEEDYERQYF
once	TRBD2	TRBV24-1	TRBJ2-7	TGTGCCACCAGCTCTACCGGGAGGAGATACGAGCAGTACTTC	CATSSTGRRYEQYF
-	TRBD2	TRBV25-1	TRBJ2-1	TGTGCCAGCAGTGATCGAAGCGGGGGGATCGTGGATGAGCAGTTCTTC	CASSDRSGGIVDEQFF
-	-	TRBV7-2	TRBJ2-2	TGTGCCAGCAGCTTAGGCGGGGATGGCACCGGGGAGCTGTTTTTT	CASSLGGDGTGELFF
-	TRBD1	TRBV29-1	TRBJ2-1	TGCAGCGTTGAAGGTTCCGGGACAGATTACAATGAGCAGTTCTTC	CSVEGSGTDYNEQFF
few	-	TRBV7-9	TRBJ2-1	TGTGCCACCCGGGAGAGGGCCGGAGCCTACAATGAGCAGTTCTTC	CATRERAGAYNEQFF
-	-	TRBV4-1	TRBJ2-3	TGCGCCAGCAGCCAAGAACATAGCACTAGCACAGATACGCAGTATTTT	CASSQEHSTSTDTQYF
-	-	TRBV20-1	TRBJ2-7	TGCAGTGCTAGGGAGCACTATCCCTACGAGCAGTACTTC	CSAREHYPYEQYF
-	TRBD2	TRBV14	TRBJ2-5	TGTGCCAGCAGCCAACCCCTAGCGGGAGGTTCGACGCAAGAGACCCAGTACTTC	CASSQPLAGGSTQETQYF
-	TRBD2	TRBV28	TRBJ2-3	TGTGCCAGCACTAGCGGGGGGGCAGATACGCAGTATTTT	CASTSGGADTQYF
-	-	TRBV29-1	TRBJ1-2	TGCAGCGTCAGGGGCCAGCTCATCTATGGCTACACCTTC	CSVRGQLIYGYTF
-	-	TRBV29-1	TRBJ1-1	TGCAGCTATAGGGGTCCCAGGGACACTAAAGCTTTCTTT	CSYRGPRDTKAFF
-	-	TRBV20-1	TRBJ2-7	TGCAGTGCTATTTACCCACCGAGTGACTGGGGCGAGCAGTACTTC	CSAIYPPSDWGEQYF
-	-	TRBV6-2/TRBV6-3	TRBJ1-1	TGTGCCAGCACCAACGACAGAATGAACACTGAAGCTTTCTTT	CASTNDRMNTEAFF
few	TRBD1	TRBV7-9	TRBJ2-7	TGTGCCAGCAGCTTCTCAGGGGGTCTCTACGAGCAGTACTTC	CASSFSGGLYEQYF
few	-	TRBV29-1	TRBJ2-4	TGCAGCGCTCTTCACTTAGCCAAAAACATTCAGTACTTC	CSALHLAKNIQYF
-	-	TRBV7-9	TRBJ2-2	TGTGCCAGCAGCCCGCGGTACGGGGAGCTGTTTTTT	CASSPRYGELFF
-	TRBD2	TRBV9	TRBJ2-2	TGTGCCAGCTACAAAAGGTGCGGGAGCTTAACCGGGGAGCTGTTTTTT	CASYKRCGSLTGELFF
-	-	TRBV15	TRBJ2-3	TGTGCCACCAGCATTACAACCGGCCCTTCCAAAGATACGCAGTATTTT	CATSITTGPSKDTQYF
few	-	TRBV29-1	TRBJ2-1	TGCAGCGTTGAGGGAGGCTACAATGAGCAGTTCTTC	CSVEGGYNEQFF
many	-	TRBV2	TRBJ2-7	TGTGCCAGCAGTGGGCCCTACGAGCAGTACTTC	CASSGPYEQYF
-	-	TRBV27	TRBJ1-2	TGTGCCAGCGGTACTCCAGGGGTAGCGGGTGGCTACACCTTC	CASGTPGVAGGYTF
-	TRBD1	TRBV11-2	TRBJ2-3	TGTGCCAGCAGCCGTTCTTTCGGGGACAGGACTCGCGATACGCAGTATTTT	CASSRSFGDRTRDTQYF
-	TRBD2	TRBV20-1	TRBJ2-1	TGCAGTGCTAGAGTGGGACTAGCATACAATGAGCAGTTCTTC	CSARVGLAYNEQFF
-	TRBD2	TRBV12-3/TRBV12-4	TRBJ2-5	TGTGCCAGCAGCCAACTAGCGGCTCAAGAGACCCAGTACTTC	CASSQLAAQETQYF
-	TRBD1	TRBV12-3/TRBV12-4	TRBJ2-2	TGTGCCAGTAGACAGGGTTCGGCCGGGGAGCTGTTTTTT	CASRQGSAGELFF
-	-	TRBV7-9	TRBJ1-1	TGTGCCAGCAGCCCCGTCGGAAGTATCCGAACTGAAGCTTTCTTT	CASSPVGSIRTEAFF
-	TRBD1	TRBV29-1	TRBJ2-5	TGCAGCGTTCCGGGGGACAGGGGGCAAGAGACCCAGTACTTC	CSVPGDRGQETQYF
-	-	TRBV18	TRBJ1-5	TGTGCCAGCTCACCAAGCAGGGCCGATCAGCCCCAGCATTTT	CASSPSRADQPQHF
-	-	TRBV3-1	TRBJ1-2	TGTGCCAGCAGTCACGGGGACGGGGTTTTCTATGGCTACACCTTC	CASSHGDGVFYGYTF
-	-	TRBV11-2	TRBJ2-2	TGTGCCAGCAGCTTTTTACCCTCCGGGGAGCTGTTTTTT	CASSFLPSGELFF
-	-	TRBV4-3	TRBJ2-7	TGCGCCAGCAGCCAAATGTACGGGGAAGAGATAACCCAGTACTTC	CASSQMYGEEITQYF
-	-	TRBV6-6	TRBJ2-1	TGTGCCAGCAGTTACTCACTAGATGCCCACAATGAGCAGTTCTTC	CASSYSLDAHNEQFF
once	-	TRBV28	TRBJ2-3	TGTGCCAGCAGAACTCGGGACTGGTCCACAGATACGCAGTATTTT	CASRTRDWSTDTQYF
-	-	TRBV6-6	TRBJ2-7	TGTGCCAGCAGTTACTCGGGAAAAGGTTTCTCCTACGAGCAGTACTTC	CASSYSGKGFSYEQYF
-	TRBD2	TRBV11-2	TRBJ2-3	TGTGCCAGCAGCATAGGAGGGACTAGCGGGAACCCTAGCACAGATACGCAGTATTTT	CASSIGGTSGNPSTDTQYF
-	TRBD1	TRBV7-8	TRBJ2-7	TGTGCCAGCAGCTCCCGACAGGGAATGGTTTCCTACGAGCAGTACTTC	CASSSRQGMVSYEQYF
few	-	TRBV24-1	TRBJ2-1	TGTGCCACCAGTGATCCCCACGTACGGAAAACCTACAATGAGCAGTTCTTC	CATSDPHVRKTYNEQFF
few	TRBD1	TRBV5-1	TRBJ2-3	TGCGCCAGCAGCTTGACGCAGGGGGTGGCCGATACGCAGTATTTT	CASSLTQGVADTQYF
many	-	TRBV20-1	TRBJ2-5	TGCAGTGCTAGAGTTCAGGGGGGGAACCTTCAAGAGACCCAGTACTTC	CSARVQGGNLQETQYF
-	TRBD1	TRBV6-2/TRBV6-3	TRBJ1-5	TGTGCCAGCAGTTTCGGCCGACAGGGGAATCAGCCCCAGCATTTT	CASSFGRQGNQPQHF
few	-	TRBV18	TRBJ2-3	TGTGCCAGCTCACCATCGGGTCTAGATACGCAGTATTTT	CASSPSGLDTQYF
-	-	TRBV20-1	TRBJ1-5	TGCAGTGCTGGGGGCTTCAGGGACCGCAGCTATCAGCCCCAGCATTTT	CSAGGFRDRSYQPQHF
few	-	TRBV12-3/TRBV12-4	TRBJ1-2	TGTGCCAGCAGCTCGCCGTGGGAGGGTATCTATGGCTACACCTTC	CASSSPWEGIYGYTF